This entry is about one T cell receptor beta chain. The antigen remains undetermined. The sample providers were healthy Caucasian people from Russia, aged about 6 to 95. A second roughly 6 to 12 cycle PCR used barcoded and J-beta primers. A tag from a template-switch adaptor with 12 random nucleotides marked each cDNA molecule. TCRdb independently ran MiXCR on the 5' RACE reads; one entry per CDR3 protein. The sample lists 2 million or so distinct CDR3 sequences, about 49% occurring once. V was trimmed by 1 base and J by 4 bases, leaving 2 bases between them. The CDR3 extends over 12 amino acids. CDR1 is MNHEY, CDR2 SVGEGT, per germline. The record originates from a study of blood T cells in healthy people across ages. The study's findings and limits: TCR beta diversity tracked closely with naive T cell percentage. Changes seen in expanded clonotypes were possibly confounded by donor CMV status left unknown.

The sequenced sample was blood. This sequence was found in a woman between 35 and 50 years old in good health. The gene calls are TRBV6-2 or TRBV6-3 and TRBJ2-1; D is unresolved. CDR3 region: CASSYFYNEQFF. The CDR3 coding sequence is TGTGCCAGCAGTTACTTTTACAATGAGCAGTTCTTC.